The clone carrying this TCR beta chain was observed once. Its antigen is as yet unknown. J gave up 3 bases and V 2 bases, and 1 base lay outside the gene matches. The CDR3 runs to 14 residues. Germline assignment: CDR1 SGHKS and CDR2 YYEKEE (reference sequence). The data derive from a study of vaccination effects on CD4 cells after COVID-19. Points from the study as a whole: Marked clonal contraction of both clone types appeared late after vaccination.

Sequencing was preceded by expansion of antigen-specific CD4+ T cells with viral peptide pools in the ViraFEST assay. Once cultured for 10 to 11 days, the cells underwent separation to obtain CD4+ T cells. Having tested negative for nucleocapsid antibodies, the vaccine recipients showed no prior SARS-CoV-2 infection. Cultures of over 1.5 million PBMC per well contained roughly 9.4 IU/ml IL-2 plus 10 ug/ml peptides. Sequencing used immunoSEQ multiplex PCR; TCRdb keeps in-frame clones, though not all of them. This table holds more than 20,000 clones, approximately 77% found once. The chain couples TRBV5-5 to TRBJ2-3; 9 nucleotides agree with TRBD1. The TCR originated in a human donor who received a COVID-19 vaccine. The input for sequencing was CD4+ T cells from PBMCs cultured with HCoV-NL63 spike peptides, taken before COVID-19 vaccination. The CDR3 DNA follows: TGTGCCAGCAGCTTTGGGACAGGGACAGATACGCAGTATTTT. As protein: CASSFGTGTDTQYF.